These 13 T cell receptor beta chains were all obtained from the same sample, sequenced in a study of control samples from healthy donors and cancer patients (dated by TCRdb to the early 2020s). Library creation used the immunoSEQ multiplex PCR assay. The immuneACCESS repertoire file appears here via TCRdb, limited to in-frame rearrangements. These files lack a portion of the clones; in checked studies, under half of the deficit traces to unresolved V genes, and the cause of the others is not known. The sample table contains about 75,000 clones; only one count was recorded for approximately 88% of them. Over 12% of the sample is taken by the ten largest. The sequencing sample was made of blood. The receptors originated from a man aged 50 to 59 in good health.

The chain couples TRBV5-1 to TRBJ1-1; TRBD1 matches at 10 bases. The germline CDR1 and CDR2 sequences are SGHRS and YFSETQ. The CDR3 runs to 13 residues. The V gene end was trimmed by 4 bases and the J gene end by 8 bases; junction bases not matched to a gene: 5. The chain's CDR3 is CASSHRQGAEAFF. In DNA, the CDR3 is TGCGCCAGCAGCCACAGACAGGGGGCGGAAGCTTTCTTT.

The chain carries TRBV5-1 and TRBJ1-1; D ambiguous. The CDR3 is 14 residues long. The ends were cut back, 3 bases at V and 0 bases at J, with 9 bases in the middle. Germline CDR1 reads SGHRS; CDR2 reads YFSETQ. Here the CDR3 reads CASSSGILNTEAFF. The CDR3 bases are TGCGCCAGCAGCTCCGGGATCTTGAACACTGAAGCTTTCTTT. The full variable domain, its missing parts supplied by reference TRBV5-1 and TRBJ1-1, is KAGVTQTPRYLIKTRGQQVTLSCSPISGHRSVSWYQQTPGQGLQFLFEYFSETQRNKGNFPGRFSGRQFSNSRSEMNVSTLELGDSALYLCASSSGILNTEAFFGQGTRLTVV.

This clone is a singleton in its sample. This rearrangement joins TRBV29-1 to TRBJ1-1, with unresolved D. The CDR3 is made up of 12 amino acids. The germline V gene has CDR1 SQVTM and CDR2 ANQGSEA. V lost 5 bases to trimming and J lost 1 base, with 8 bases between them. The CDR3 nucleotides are TGCAGCGTTTATCCGGGGAACACTGAAGCTTTCTTT. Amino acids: CSVYPGNTEAFF.

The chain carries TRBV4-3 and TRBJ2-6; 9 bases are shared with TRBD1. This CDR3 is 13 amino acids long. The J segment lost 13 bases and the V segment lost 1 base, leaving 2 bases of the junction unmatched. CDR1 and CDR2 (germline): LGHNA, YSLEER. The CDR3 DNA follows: TGCGCCAGCAGCCAAGGACAGGGGGGAGTCCTGACTTTC. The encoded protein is CASSQGQGGVLTF.

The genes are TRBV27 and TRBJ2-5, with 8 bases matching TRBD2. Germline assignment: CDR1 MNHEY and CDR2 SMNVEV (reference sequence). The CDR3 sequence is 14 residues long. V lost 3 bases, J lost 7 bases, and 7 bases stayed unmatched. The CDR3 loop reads CASSFSGRAGTQYF. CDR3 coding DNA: TGTGCCAGCAGTTTCTCCGGGAGGGCCGGGACCCAGTACTTC.

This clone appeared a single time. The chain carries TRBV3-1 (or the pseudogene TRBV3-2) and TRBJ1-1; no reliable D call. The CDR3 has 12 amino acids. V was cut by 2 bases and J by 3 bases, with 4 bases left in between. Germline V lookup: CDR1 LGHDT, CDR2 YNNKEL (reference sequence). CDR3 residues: CASSQTYTEAFF. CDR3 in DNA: TGTGCCAGCAGCCAAACCTACACTGAAGCTTTCTTT.

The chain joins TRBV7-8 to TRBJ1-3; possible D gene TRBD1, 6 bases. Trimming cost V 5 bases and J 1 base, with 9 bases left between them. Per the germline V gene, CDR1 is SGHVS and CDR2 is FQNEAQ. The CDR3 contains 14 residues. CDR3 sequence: CASSVGTSGNTIYF. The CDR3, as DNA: TGTGCCAGCAGCGTCGGGACATCTGGAAACACCATATATTTT.

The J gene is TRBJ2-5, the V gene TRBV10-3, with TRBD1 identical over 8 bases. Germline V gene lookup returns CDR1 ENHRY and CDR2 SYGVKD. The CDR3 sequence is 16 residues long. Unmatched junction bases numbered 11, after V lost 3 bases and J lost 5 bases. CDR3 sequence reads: CAISDEGTGPRETQYF. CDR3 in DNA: TGTGCCATCAGTGACGAGGGGACAGGCCCCCGGGAGACCCAGTACTTC.

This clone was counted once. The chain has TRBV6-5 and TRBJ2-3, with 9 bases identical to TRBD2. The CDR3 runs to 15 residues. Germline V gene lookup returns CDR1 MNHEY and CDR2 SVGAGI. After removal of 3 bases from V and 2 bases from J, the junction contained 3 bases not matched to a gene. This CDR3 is CASSYGTSSTDTQYF. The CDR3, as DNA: TGTGCCAGCAGTTATGGGACTAGCTCCACAGATACGCAGTATTTT.

CDR3: CASSQDTGNRGYTF. In nucleotides, the CDR3 is TGTGCCAGCAGCCAAGATACAGGGAATAGAGGCTACACCTTC. The gene calls are TRBV4-2 and TRBJ1-2, with D perhaps TRBD1 (6 bases). Trimming pared 0 bases from V and 8 bases from J, leaving 13 bases between. The CDR3 spans 14 residues. Germline V lookup: CDR1 LGHNA, CDR2 YNFKEQ.

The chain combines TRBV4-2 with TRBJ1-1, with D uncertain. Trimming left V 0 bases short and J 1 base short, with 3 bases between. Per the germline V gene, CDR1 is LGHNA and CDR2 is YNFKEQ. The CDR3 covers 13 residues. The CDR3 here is CASSQETNTEAFF. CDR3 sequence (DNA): TGTGCCAGCAGCCAAGAGACGAACACTGAAGCTTTCTTT.

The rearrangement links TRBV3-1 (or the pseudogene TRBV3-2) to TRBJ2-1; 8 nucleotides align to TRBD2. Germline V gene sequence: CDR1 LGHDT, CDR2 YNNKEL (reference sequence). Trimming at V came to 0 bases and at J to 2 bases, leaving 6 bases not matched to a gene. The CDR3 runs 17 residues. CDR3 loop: CASSQEYHSGAYNEQFF. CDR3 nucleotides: TGTGCCAGCAGCCAAGAGTACCATAGCGGGGCCTACAATGAGCAGTTCTTC.

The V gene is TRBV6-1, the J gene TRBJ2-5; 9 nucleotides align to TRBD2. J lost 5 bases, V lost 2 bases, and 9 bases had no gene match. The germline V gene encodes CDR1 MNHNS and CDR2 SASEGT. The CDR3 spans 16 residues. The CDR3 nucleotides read TGTGCCAGCAGTGAAAGTTTGCGGGAGGGCCTCGAGACCCAGTACTTC. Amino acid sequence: CASSESLREGLETQYF.